Following are 31 T cell receptor beta chains from one sample sequenced in a study of blood T cell repertoires in COVID-19. Using immunoSEQ multiplex PCR, the repertoire was profiled, and TCRdb retains in-frame clones only, with some absent. The top ten clones hold about 7.6% of a sample with about 400,000 clones, 86% of them seen once. The sequencing sample was made of peripheral blood. The receptors derive from a woman in her sixties or seventies with COVID-19, enrolled during active disease.

This rearrangement joins TRBV7-2 to TRBJ2-7; the match to TRBD2 covers 13 bases. Germline assignment: CDR1 SGHTA and CDR2 FQGNSA. Trimming took 3 bases from V and 12 from J; bases not matched to a gene: 5. This CDR3 spans 13 amino acids. In DNA form, the CDR3 reads TGTGCCAGCAGCTTCGGGGGGACTAGCGGGGTGTACTTC. Protein: CASSFGGTSGVYF.

In its sample, this clone was seen once. The chain employs TRBV18 and TRBJ1-2; 7 nucleotides match TRBD1. Germline V lookup: CDR1 KGHSH, CDR2 LQKENI. After removal of 0 bases from V and 4 bases from J, the junction contained 2 bases not matched to a gene. The CDR3 covers 14 residues. The chain's CDR3 is CASSPPTGIYGYTF. The CDR3 DNA reads as TGTGCCAGCTCACCACCGACAGGGATCTATGGCTACACCTTC. Based on the CDR3 plus reference TRBV18 and TRBJ1-2, the full variable domain is NAGVMQNPRHLVRRRGQEARLRCSPMKGHSHVYWYRQLPEEGLKFMVYLQKENIIDESGMPKERFSAEFPKEGPSILRIQQVVRGDSAAYFCASSPPTGIYGYTFGSGTRLTVV.

This chain connects TRBV6-5 to TRBJ2-7; 8 bases line up with TRBD1. The CDR3 totals 13 residues. Germline V gives CDR1 MNHEY, CDR2 SVGAGI. V lost 11 bases, J lost 0 bases, and 6 bases stayed unmatched. The CDR3, as DNA: TGTGCCGCCCAGGGGGCAAGCTCCTACGAGCAGTACTTC. This gives the protein CAAQGASSYEQYF.

CDR3 coding DNA: TGCGCCAGCGAGCCTAGCGGGGGGGGAGATACGCAGTATTTT. This codes for CASEPSGGGDTQYF. The rearrangement links TRBV5-1 to TRBJ2-3, with 12 positions matching TRBD2. Germline V lookup: CDR1 SGHRS, CDR2 YFSETQ. The trim removed 7 bases at V and 5 bases at J, leaving 5 bases unmatched. The CDR3 covers 14 residues.

The chain couples TRBV11-2 to TRBJ2-7, with 14 positions matching TRBD2. The CDR3 has 17 amino acids. CDR1 is SGHAT and CDR2 is FQNNGV in the germline V gene. The junction had 9 bases not matched to a gene; V was cut back by 3 bases and J by 5 bases. DNA for the CDR3: TGTGCCAGCAGCTTTCCACCTCGGACTAGCGGGGGGAACGAGCAGTACTTC. It specifies CASSFPPRTSGGNEQYF.

The V and J genes are TRBV7-6 and TRBJ2-2; tentatively, D is TRBD2 (5 bases). CDR1 and CDR2 from the germline V gene are SGHVS and FNYEAQ. V lost 1 base to trimming and J lost 2 bases, with 17 bases between them. This CDR3 has 18 amino acids. CDR3 in DNA: TGTGCCAGCAGCTTAGGCTTACCAACTAGGTCCAACACCGGGGAGCTGTTTTTT. Amino acid sequence: CASSLGLPTRSNTGELFF.

This chain uses TRBV19 with TRBJ2-2; maybe TRBD1 (6 bases). V shed 5 bases and J shed 0 bases, with 13 bases lying between them. This CDR3 is built from 16 residues. Looked up from germline, CDR1 is LNHDA and CDR2 is SQIVND (reference sequence). This chain's CDR3 is CASSHHRASNTGELFF. The CDR3 DNA sequence: TGTGCCAGTAGTCACCACAGGGCCTCGAACACCGGGGAGCTGTTTTTT. Variable domain in full (rest from reference TRBV19 and TRBJ2-2): DGGITQSPKYLFRKEGQNVTLSCEQNLNHDAMYWYRQDPGQGLRLIYYSQIVNDFQKGDIAEGYSVSREKKESFPLTVTSAQKNPTAFYLCASSHHRASNTGELFFGEGSRLTVL.

The rearrangement links TRBV6-6 to TRBJ1-3; D is ambiguous. Germline loops: CDR1 MNHNY, CDR2 SVGAGI (reference sequence). The V gene lost 7 bases and the J gene lost 0 bases, with 16 bases spanning the gap. This CDR3 comprises 16 residues. The CDR3 nucleotides read TGTGCCAGCACTACTCAGCGGTTCTACTCTGGAAACACCATATATTTT. Translating gives CASTTQRFYSGNTIYF.

The chain carries TRBV2 and TRBJ2-3, with 7 bases that match TRBD1. The V and J ends lost 5 bases and 6 bases, in that order; junction bases with no gene match: 8. CDR1 SNHLY and CDR2 FYNNEI come from the germline V gene. This CDR3 region has 14 residues. CDR3 in DNA: TGTGCCAGCAGTAAGGGGGCGGCTGGGGATACGCAGTATTTT. Amino acid sequence: CASSKGAAGDTQYF.

This clone was seen just once. The J gene is TRBJ2-2, the V gene TRBV18; 12 positions match TRBD1. The CDR3 runs 16 residues. The ends lost 4 bases at V and 4 bases at J; junction bases unmatched: 4. CDR1 and CDR2 from the germline V gene are KGHSH and LQKENI. CDR3: CASSRGTGGVTGELFF. CDR3 nucleotide sequence: TGTGCCAGCTCACGTGGGACAGGGGGCGTCACCGGGGAGCTGTTTTTT.

This rearrangement joins TRBV11-3 to TRBJ2-3; 11 bases are a match to TRBD2. The CDR3 loop spans 16 amino acids. V gave up 3 bases and J gave up 0 bases; unmatched junction bases: 2. Germline lookup yields CDR1 SGHNT and CDR2 YENEEA. The chain's CDR3 is CASSLRLAGSTDTQYF. The CDR3 nucleotides read TGTGCCAGCAGCTTGAGACTAGCGGGGAGCACAGATACGCAGTATTTT.

The rearrangement links TRBV10-3 to TRBJ2-7, with 9 bases identical to TRBD1. Losses at the gene ends were 10 bases for V and 0 bases for J; bases not matched to a gene: 4. This CDR3 spans 13 amino acids. From germline, CDR1 is ENHRY and CDR2 SYGVKD. The CDR3 nucleotides read TGTGCCAACAGGGGGCACAGCTCCTACGAGCAGTACTTC. Amino acid sequence: CANRGHSSYEQYF.

This chain links TRBV5-5 with TRBJ1-1; 9 nucleotides match TRBD1. The CDR3 sequence is 15 residues long. V lost 3 bases, J lost 4 bases, and 7 bases stayed unmatched. From germline, CDR1 is SGHKS and CDR2 YYEKEE (reference sequence). The CDR3 DNA follows: TGTGCCAGCAGCTACACAGGGGGCATGGGCACTGAAGCTTTCTTT. This sequence encodes CASSYTGGMGTEAFF. Using reference TRBV5-5 and TRBJ1-1 for the parts outside the CDR3, the full variable domain is DAGVTQSPTHLIKTRGQQVTLRCSPISGHKSVSWYQQVLGQGPQFIFQYYEKEERGRGNFPDRFSARQFPNYSSELNVNALLLGDSALYLCASSYTGGMGTEAFFGQGTRLTVV.

The chain combines TRBV30 with TRBJ1-1; TRBD1 aligns across 8 bases. This CDR3 is built from 15 residues. J was trimmed by 0 bases and V by 5 bases; bases with no gene match: 8. In germline, CDR1 is GTSNPN, CDR2 SVGIG (reference sequence). DNA of the CDR3: TGTGCCTGGGCCCGGGGACAGGTCCTGAACACTGAAGCTTTCTTT. It specifies CAWARGQVLNTEAFF.

The chain combines TRBV7-3 with TRBJ1-6; D unresolved. The V and J ends lost 0 bases and 6 bases respectively, with 9 bases between them. The CDR3 covers 15 residues. Per germline, CDR1 SGHTA and CDR2 FQGTGA. CDR3 residues: CASSLTAWSNSPLHF. In nucleotides, the CDR3 is TGTGCCAGCAGCTTAACCGCCTGGAGTAATTCACCCCTCCACTTT.

The V call is TRBV14, the J call TRBJ2-7; 10 nucleotides line up with TRBD1. The CDR3 has 16 residues. Germline V gene data show CDR1 as SGHDN and CDR2 as FVKESK. V lost 2 bases, J lost 0 bases, and 4 bases stayed unmatched. The CDR3 region is CASSQLGQGNSYEQYF. CDR3 in DNA: TGTGCCAGCAGCCAACTGGGACAGGGGAACTCCTACGAGCAGTACTTC.

This rearrangement joins TRBV19 to TRBJ1-4; D gene uncertain. Trimming shortened V by 7 bases and J by 7 bases, and 19 bases separated the two germline ends. Germline-derived CDR1 and CDR2 are LNHDA and SQIVND (reference sequence). The CDR3 spans 15 residues. The chain's CDR3 is CASTPIAGRGEKLFF. The CDR3 region has the DNA TGTGCCAGTACCCCTATAGCCGGGAGAGGTGAAAAACTGTTTTTT.

The chain combines TRBV6-6 with TRBJ1-4; no definite D call. The CDR3 extends over 14 amino acids. The germline V gene has CDR1 MNHNY and CDR2 SVGAGI (reference sequence). Trimming took 2 bases from V and 7 from J, leaving 11 bases between them. The CDR3 sequence: CASSYRQSSEKLFF. CDR3 coding DNA: TGTGCCAGCAGTTACCGTCAATCGAGTGAAAAACTGTTTTTT.

J is TRBJ2-7 and V is TRBV7-9; no definite D call. V shed 5 bases and J shed 4 bases, with 9 bases lying between them. The CDR3 is made up of 12 amino acids. Germline CDR1 and CDR2: SEHNR and FQNEAQ (reference sequence). CDR3 sequence reads: CASSRQVYEQYF. The CDR3 DNA follows: TGTGCCAGCAGCCGTCAGGTATACGAGCAGTACTTC.

The V gene is TRBV19, the J gene TRBJ1-2; 7 bases line up with TRBD1. From germline, CDR1 is LNHDA and CDR2 SQIVND (reference sequence). The CDR3 covers 16 residues. V dropped 3 bases and J dropped 0; count of bases not matched to a gene: 7. The CDR3 loop reads CASSMATGTANYGYTF. The CDR3, as DNA: TGTGCCAGTAGTATGGCTACCGGGACAGCTAACTATGGCTACACCTTC.

The chain is built from TRBV9 and TRBJ2-1; tentative D call: TRBD2 (6 bases). The CDR3 contains 16 residues. The germline CDR1 and CDR2 sequences are SGDLS and YYNGEE. Trimming took off 0 bases at V and 2 bases at J, with 12 bases between the two ends. As DNA, the CDR3 is TGTGCCAGCAGCGTAGGCGGGGCGGCGACCTACAATGAGCAGTTCTTC. Protein product: CASSVGGAATYNEQFF.

The V and J genes are TRBV4-1 and TRBJ2-5; 8 bases are shared with TRBD2. The germline CDR1 and CDR2 sequences are MGHRA and YSYEKL. Losses at the gene ends were 3 bases for V and 0 bases for J; bases not matched to a gene: 6. This CDR3 region has 16 residues. The CDR3 region has the DNA TGCGCCAGCAGCCAGTCAGCGGGGGATTACCAAGAGACCCAGTACTTC. Translation gives CASSQSAGDYQETQYF.

The chain recombines TRBV19 with TRBJ2-1, with 7 bases fitting TRBD1. Looked up from germline, CDR1 is LNHDA and CDR2 is SQIVND (reference sequence). This CDR3 region has 18 residues. The V and J ends lost 1 base and 5 bases, in that order; junction bases with no gene match: 14. The CDR3 is CASSIGWTGRTMDNEQFF. In DNA form, the CDR3 reads TGTGCCAGTAGTATAGGATGGACAGGACGGACGATGGACAATGAGCAGTTCTTC.

The chain couples TRBV5-1 to TRBJ2-5; D unclear. With 5 bases removed from V and 3 bases from J, the gap between germline ends came to 14 bases. Germline CDR1 reads SGHRS; CDR2 reads YFSETQ. This CDR3 comprises 14 residues. For the CDR3, the DNA is TGCGCCAGCAGGCCCAGGCCGGAAAAAGAGACCCAGTACTTC. It specifies CASRPRPEKETQYF.

V usage is TRBV6-5 and J usage is TRBJ1-1; no firm D call. The V and J ends lost 8 bases and 0 bases respectively, with 10 bases between them. Germline V gene sequence: CDR1 MNHEY, CDR2 SVGAGI. The CDR3 consists of 13 residues. The DNA for the CDR3 is TGTGCCAGCGGAGTCCTCATGAACACTGAAGCTTTCTTT. Encoded protein: CASGVLMNTEAFF.

This chain joins TRBV6-1 and TRBJ1-6; D call uncertain. V was trimmed by 1 base and J by 0 bases, leaving 16 bases between them. Per the germline V gene, CDR1 is MNHNS and CDR2 is SASEGT. CDR3 length: 19 amino acids. In DNA, the CDR3 is TGTGCCAGCAGTGAAGAGTCACAAGGCTACAGCTCCTATAATTCACCCCTCCACTTT. It encodes CASSEESQGYSSYNSPLHF.

The genes are TRBV3-1 (or the pseudogene TRBV3-2) and TRBJ2-3; no firm D call. The CDR3 contains 17 residues. Germline V gives CDR1 LGHDT, CDR2 YNNKEL (reference sequence). V lost 4 bases and J 0 bases, leaving 17 bases between the germline ends. The CDR3 nucleotides are TGTGCCAGCAGCCCCGATTTTATCCTAAGAAGCACAGATACGCAGTATTTT. This gives the protein CASSPDFILRSTDTQYF.

The CDR3 bases are TGTGCCAGCAGTCGGACTAGCGGTGACTACAATGAGCAGTTCTTC. Translating it yields CASSRTSGDYNEQFF. J is TRBJ2-1 and V is TRBV6-2 or TRBV6-3; the match to TRBD2 covers 10 bases. In germline, CDR1 is MNHEY, CDR2 SVGEGT. J gave up 3 bases and V 5 bases, and 4 bases lay outside the gene matches. CDR3 length: 15 amino acids.

A word on this clone: This CDR3 is also generated by other DNA sequences in the sample. The J gene is TRBJ2-5, the V gene TRBV9; TRBD2 agrees at 9 bases. V trimming: 3 bases; J trimming: 5 bases; junction bases outside the gene matches: 8. Germline V CDR1 and CDR2: SGDLS, YYNGEE. The CDR3 consists of 15 residues. CDR3 amino acids: CASSGGGALEETQYF. The CDR3 DNA reads TGTGCCAGCAGCGGCGGGGGGGCGTTGGAGGAGACCCAGTACTTC.

This chain connects TRBV9 to TRBJ1-6, with D perhaps matching TRBD1 (6 bases). Trimming cost V 4 bases and J 0 bases, with 14 bases left between them. This CDR3 comprises 17 residues. From germline, CDR1 is SGDLS and CDR2 YYNGEE. The CDR3 nucleotides are TGTGCCAGCAGCTTCGAGACAGGAAACTCCTATAATTCACCCCTCCACTTT. It is translated as CASSFETGNSYNSPLHF.

The chain's CDR3 is CASSIRGAPTLNYGYTF. The CDR3 region has the DNA TGTGCCAGCAGTATTCGGGGGGCCCCAACCTTAAACTATGGCTACACCTTC. The chain combines TRBV27 with TRBJ1-2; TRBD1 is a possible D gene (6 bases). The germline V and J ends were trimmed by 5 bases and 2 bases, with 21 bases remaining between them. Germline values: CDR1 MNHEY, CDR2 SMNVEV (reference sequence). The CDR3 contains 17 residues.